This T cell receptor (beta chain) is from a study of cytomegalovirus exposure and HLA in healthy donors. Study-level information: Genotyping showed roughly 77% of over 350 donors falling in the Caucasian-associated ancestry cluster. Study-level results: On later analysis, the bulk of CMV-associated TCR beta chains appeared to be HLA-restricted. CMV antigen specificity was confirmed in vitro for a few CMV-associated chains. The study recorded about 160 TCR beta chains that were cytomegalovirus-associated.

V gave up 5 bases and J gave up 6 bases; unmatched junction bases: 4. CDR1 and CDR2 (germline): MNHEY, SVGAGI. The CDR3 is 12 amino acids. Concerning this clone: Its antigen is unknown.

The PCR contained 60 Vbeta and 13 Jbeta primers. Produced via immunoSEQ multiplex PCR; TCRdb's table is partial and in-frame only. The table includes 250,000 or so clones, around 90% detected once. Sequenced material: PBMCs. The receptor was derived from a girl aged 2-9 years in good health and CMV-seronegative. This chain uses TRBV6-5 with TRBJ2-7; 7 nucleotides agree with TRBD1. CDR3 in amino acids: CASSPDRVEQYF. Written as DNA, the CDR3 is TGTGCCAGCAGTCCAGACAGGGTCGAGCAGTACTTC.